Listed here is a single TCR beta chain. Seattle's enrolled individuals joined amid active infection and were then monitored longitudinally. The sample is drawn from a study of blood T cell repertoires in COVID-19. Study overall: The study drew acute and convalescent COVID-19 samples from the United States, Italy and Spain. PBMCs, B-cell-depleted T cells, or T cells were the source of the cDNA or gDNA that made up the material.

As processed by the authors: Using reference gene primer amplification, nucleated cell counts were estimated. TCRdb's copy holds only in-frame clones and misses some; the assay was immunoSEQ multiplex PCR. The V and J calls and clone size are taken from that table; D and trimming were inferred from the DNA. The table lists a few hundred thousand clones, roughly 86% of them singletons. The CDR3 has 15 amino acids. Looked up from germline, CDR1 is SNHLY and CDR2 is FYNNEI. V trimming: 2 bases; J trimming: 7 bases; junction bases outside the gene matches: 10. The clonotype comes from a woman aged 30 to 39 with COVID-19, enrolled during active disease. V is TRBV2 and J is TRBJ2-7, with 8 bases lining up with TRBD1. The sample consisted of peripheral blood. CDR3 sequence: CASSESGDRGEEQYF. CDR3 in DNA: TGTGCCAGCAGTGAATCGGGTGACAGGGGTGAAGAGCAGTACTTC.